A single sample gave rise to the 8 T cell receptor beta chains below, sequenced in a study of monozygotic twins with cystic fibrosis. This table comes from immunoSEQ multiplex PCR, and its TCRdb copy is limited to in-frame clones, with some not included. Of 30,000 to 35,000 clones listed, about 96% are singletons. Sequenced: blood. The receptors originated from a girl between 2 and 10 years old with cystic fibrosis.

The chain carries TRBV29-1 and TRBJ2-5; a possible D gene is TRBD1 (6 bases). The germline V gene encodes CDR1 SQVTM and CDR2 ANQGSEA. The V and J ends lost 4 bases and 4 bases respectively, with 7 bases between them. The CDR3 covers 11 residues. CDR3: CSVGRGETQYF. The CDR3, as DNA: TGCAGCGTTGGCAGGGGAGAGACCCAGTACTTC.

The rearrangement joins TRBV4-1 to TRBJ1-2, with a possible D match to TRBD1 (6 bases). CDR1 MGHRA and CDR2 YSYEKL come from the germline V gene. V lost 1 base and J 4 bases, leaving 16 bases between the germline ends. The CDR3 sequence is 16 residues long. The CDR3, as DNA: TGCGCCAGCAGCCAAGTGTTAGGGGGTGGCAGCTATGGCTACACCTTC. Its protein is CASSQVLGGGSYGYTF.

V is TRBV6-5 and J is TRBJ1-3; D is undetermined. V was pared by 2 bases and J by 4 bases, with 12 bases between. The CDR3 loop spans 15 amino acids. Germline V gene data show CDR1 as MNHEY and CDR2 as SVGAGI. The CDR3 is CASSYDATGGNTIYF. In DNA form, the CDR3 reads TGTGCCAGCAGTTACGACGCCACGGGGGGAAACACCATATATTTT.

The gene calls are TRBV19 and TRBJ2-1; unclear D gene. This CDR3 is 16 amino acids long. The germline gives CDR1 LNHDA, CDR2 SQIVND (reference sequence). V was clipped by 3 bases and J by 2 bases, with 14 bases between them. The CDR3 loop reads CASSILSTATYNEQFF. In DNA, the CDR3 is TGTGCCAGTAGTATCCTAAGTACTGCCACCTACAATGAGCAGTTCTTC.

This clone occurred a few times. This chain uses TRBV10-2 with TRBJ2-7; TRBD2 is a possible D gene (5 bases). V was shortened by 3 bases and J by 1 base, with 10 bases between the two germline ends. The CDR3 extends over 14 amino acids. Per the germline V gene, CDR1 is WSHSY and CDR2 is SAAADI. The CDR3 nucleotides read TGCGCCAGCAGTGACTTAGAGGGTTCCTACGAGCAGTACTTC. It yields the protein CASSDLEGSYEQYF.

Only one count was recorded for this clone. The J gene is TRBJ2-7, the V gene TRBV6-6, with D possibly being TRBD1 or TRBD2 (6 bases each). V dropped 2 bases and J dropped 3 bases, with 11 bases sitting between them. The CDR3 consists of 14 residues. Germline V gives CDR1 MNHNY, CDR2 SVGAGI (reference sequence). The CDR3 bases are TGTGCCAGCAGTTACCCCGGGGGCCACTACGAGCAGTACTTC. Its translation is CASSYPGGHYEQYF.

This clone was observed once. The V gene is TRBV6-5, the J gene TRBJ1-1, with D unresolved. V lost 2 bases and J lost 0, with 10 bases in between. The CDR3 covers 15 residues. The germline V gene has CDR1 MNHEY and CDR2 SVGAGI. Written as DNA, the CDR3 is TGTGCCAGCAGTTACGCGGCCAGATTGAACACTGAAGCTTTCTTT. Translation: CASSYAARLNTEAFF.

This clone was recorded once. The rearrangement joins TRBV5-1 to TRBJ2-2; D may match TRBD1 or TRBD2 (6 bases each). Trimming cost V 4 bases and J 0 bases, with 10 bases left between them. CDR3 length equals 15 residues. Germline V gene lookup returns CDR1 SGHRS and CDR2 YFSETQ. CDR3 in DNA: TGCGCCAGCAGCCCGGGGGCCGCGAACACCGGGGAGCTGTTTTTT. Its translation: CASSPGAANTGELFF.